This record looks at one T cell receptor beta chain sequence and its context. Original methodology: Reference gene primer amplification in the assay estimated nucleated cell counts. Profiled with immunoSEQ multiplex PCR; TCRdb holds only in-frame clones, not every one. Clone size and the V and J calls come from that table; the DNA yielded D and trimming. The sample yields a few hundred thousand clones, 80% to 90% seen once. This entry comes from a study of blood T cell repertoires in COVID-19. About the study: Donors in the United States, Italy and Spain gave samples during acute or convalescent COVID-19. PBMCs, B-cell-depleted T cells, or T cells provided the cDNA or gDNA that made up the material.

From germline, CDR1 is SGHRS and CDR2 YFSETQ. Trimming stripped 2 bases from V and 4 bases from J, with 13 bases between. This CDR3 region has 14 residues. The rearrangement uses TRBV5-1 and TRBJ2-7; D may be TRBD1 (6 bases). The clonotype comes from a man aged 50-60 years with acute or convalescent COVID-19. Sequencing used peripheral blood. The CDR3 nucleotides are TGCGCCAGCAGCTTTTCCGGGACAAATTACGAGCAGTACTTC. Amino acids: CASSFSGTNYEQYF.